A single sample gave rise to the 2 T cell receptor beta chains below, sequenced in a study of neurological immune-mediated disorders. TCRdb fed the 5' RACE reads into MiXCR, producing one record per CDR3 protein. The repertoire has about 16,000 distinct CDR3 sequences, roughly 14% of them found once; the top ten carry roughly 13%. The sequencing input was PBMCs. The receptors derive from a man in his sixties with HTLV-1-associated myelopathy (HAM/TSP).

The sample holds many counts of this clonotype. At one end the junction does not follow the germline gene, possibly because of a read error. The J gene is TRBJ2-2, the V gene TRBV12-3 or TRBV12-4; D is possibly TRBD2 (6 bases). The CDR3 spans 12 residues. This CDR3 is CASNLAAGELFF. DNA for the CDR3: TGTGCCAGCAATTTAGCGGCCGGGGAGCTGTTTTTT.

In its sample, this clonotype ranks as medium-sized. The chain joins TRBV27 to TRBJ2-5; no clear D. V lost 4 bases to trimming and J lost 1 base, with 10 bases between them. This CDR3 spans 14 amino acids. Germline V CDR1 and CDR2: MNHEY, SMNVEV (reference sequence). DNA for the CDR3: TGTGCCAGCAGTTCGAAAAGCTCCCAAGAGACCCAGTACTTC. Its protein is CASSSKSSQETQYF.